This T cell receptor beta chain appears in the sequencing data of a study of blood T cells in healthy people across ages. Whole-study results and caveats: Long-lived donors had more naive CD4+ cells and higher diversity than aged donors.

Then a second PCR, running about 6 to 11 cycles, was carried out with a sample-barcoded 5' primer and a J-beta primer mix. There were at least 3 million CDR3-containing paired-end reads obtained from each sample. One entry per CDR3 protein results from TCRdb running MiXCR on the 5' RACE reads. The table records about 780,000 distinct CDR3 sequences, 46% of them present only once. This clonotype has a handful of counts. What it recognizes is unknown. This CDR3 region has 12 residues. Trimming removed 3 bases from V and 8 bases from J, with 8 bases in between. In germline, CDR1 is SGHTA, CDR2 FQGNSA. The clonotype was recovered from an elderly man in good health. The sequenced sample was blood. The gene calls are TRBV7-2 and TRBJ2-1; D possibly uses TRBD1 or TRBD2 (6 bases each). The CDR3 DNA is TGTGCCAGCAGCTTGGGGGGCCATGAGCAGTTCTTC. It is translated as CASSLGGHEQFF.